These 20 T cell receptor beta chains were all obtained from the same sample, sequenced in a study of cytotoxic CD8 clonotypes in ibrutinib-treated CLL. The data were produced by immunoSEQ multiplex PCR, yet TCRdb's version contains in-frame clones alone and is incomplete. The repertoire holds 50,000 or so clones, with around four fifths as singletons. The sample here was PBMCs, taken after 24 months of ibrutinib treatment. The receptors originated from a human donor with chronic lymphocytic leukemia.

The rearrangement uses TRBV25-1 and TRBJ1-3; D gene ambiguous. The germline V gene encodes CDR1 MGHDK and CDR2 SYGVNS. This CDR3 contains 14 residues. V shed 3 bases and J shed 0 bases, with 6 bases lying between them. The CDR3 protein is CASSDEDSGNTIYF. The CDR3 DNA reads as TGTGCCAGCAGTGATGAGGACTCTGGAAACACCATATATTTT. Together with reference TRBV25-1 and TRBJ1-3, the CDR3 gives the full variable domain: EADIYQTPRYLVIGTGKKITLECSQTMGHDKMYWYQQDPGMELHLIHYSYGVNSTEKGDLSSESTVSRIRTEHFPLTLESARPSHTSQYLCASSDEDSGNTIYFGEGSWLTVV.

J is TRBJ1-1 and V is TRBV29-1; 9 nucleotides line up with TRBD1. The CDR3 extends over 14 amino acids. Germline V gene data show CDR1 as SQVTM and CDR2 as ANQGSEA. Unmatched junction bases numbered 4, after V lost 1 base and J lost 4 bases. The CDR3 DNA reads TGCAGCGTTGAAGTAGACAGGGGGGGCACTGAAGCTTTCTTT. Translating it yields CSVEVDRGGTEAFF.

The chain is built from TRBV23-1 and TRBJ1-5; D is undetermined. TRBV23-1 is an ORF; its function is uncertain. This CDR3 spans 19 amino acids. Trimming stripped 0 bases from V and 0 bases from J, with 18 bases between. The CDR3 reads CASSQSPPLTVDSNQPQHF. DNA for the CDR3: TGCGCCAGCAGTCAATCGCCACCTCTGACGGTCGATAGCAATCAGCCCCAGCATTTT.

The chain recombines TRBV6-1 with TRBJ2-7, with 9 positions matching TRBD2. Germline CDR1 MNHNS, CDR2 SASEGT. With 6 bases clipped from V and 0 bases from J, the junction kept 6 bases outside the gene matches. This CDR3 is 15 amino acids long. This CDR3 reads CASRTTSGTSYEQYF. CDR3 bases: TGTGCCAGCAGGACGACTAGCGGAACCTCCTACGAGCAGTACTTC.

V usage is TRBV18 and J usage is TRBJ2-3; 12 nucleotides match TRBD2. V gave up 0 bases and J gave up 0 bases; unmatched junction bases: 4. CDR1 is KGHSH, CDR2 LQKENI, per germline. The CDR3 length is 18 residues. The CDR3 protein is CASSPPLAGGPSTDTQYF. The CDR3 DNA reads as TGTGCCAGCTCACCACCCCTAGCGGGAGGGCCGAGCACAGATACGCAGTATTTT.

The genes are TRBV21-1 and TRBJ1-5; the listed D gene, TRBD1, was not tested against the DNA. TRBV21-1 is tagged as a pseudogene. The CDR3 consists of 16 residues. CDR3 protein: CASNPTGQSGNQPQHF. The CDR3 coding sequence is TGTGCCAGCAACCCTACAGGACAGTCAGGCAATCAGCCCCAGCATTTT.

This clone is medium-sized (0.01 to 0.1%) in the sample. The chain uses TRBV5-4 and TRBJ2-1, with 9 bases identical to TRBD1. This CDR3 is 15 amino acids long. CDR1 is SGHNT, CDR2 YYREEE, per germline (reference sequence). The V gene end was trimmed by 0 bases and the J gene end by 10 bases; junction bases not matched to a gene: 8. This CDR3 reads CASSLAMGQGVEQFF. DNA of the CDR3: TGTGCCAGCAGCTTGGCCATGGGACAGGGAGTAGAGCAGTTCTTC. Full variable domain (outside the CDR3, taken from reference TRBV5-4 and TRBJ2-1): ETGVTQSPTHLIKTRGQQVTLRCSSQSGHNTVSWYQQALGQGPQFIFQYYREEENGRGNFPPRFSGLQFPNYSSELNVNALELDDSALYLCASSLAMGQGVEQFFGPGTRLTVL.

This rearrangement joins TRBV28 to TRBJ2-7; the D gene is possibly TRBD2 (6 bases). Germline V lookup: CDR1 MDHEN, CDR2 SYDVKM. Trimming cost V 8 bases and J 2 bases, with 16 bases left between them. The CDR3 loop spans 14 amino acids. CDR3 sequence reads: CASFDSGNTYEQYF. CDR3 nucleotides: TGTGCCAGCTTTGATAGCGGTAATACCTACGAGCAGTACTTC.

The table lists this clone with a few counts. The chain recombines TRBV30 with TRBJ1-2, with a weak D call TRBD1 (6 bases). In germline, CDR1 is GTSNPN, CDR2 SVGIG (reference sequence). Trimming took off 0 bases at V and 8 bases at J, with 19 bases between the two ends. The CDR3 sequence is 15 residues long. DNA of the CDR3: TGTGCCTGGAGTGTAAGACAGGTAGGAGATTTCGGCTACACCTTC. Translation: CAWSVRQVGDFGYTF.

The V call is TRBV14, the J call TRBJ2-5, with TRBD1 as a possible D gene (6 bases). This CDR3 contains 13 residues. Between the trimmed V and J ends, which lost 0 bases and 4 bases, there was a span of 6 bases. Looked up from germline, CDR1 is SGHDN and CDR2 is FVKESK. CDR3 region: CASSQDRGETQYF. CDR3 nucleotides: TGTGCCAGCAGCCAAGACAGGGGAGAGACCCAGTACTTC.

The genes are TRBV11-3 and TRBJ2-5; 14 bases are a match to TRBD2. This CDR3 is built from 17 residues. Germline CDR1 is SGHNT and CDR2 is YENEEA. V shed 1 base, J shed 4 bases, and the junction held 5 bases outside the gene matches. CDR3 sequence (DNA): TGTGCCAGCAGCTTAGGACGACTAGCGGGAGGGGTAGAGACCCAGTACTTC. This encodes CASSLGRLAGGVETQYF.

In this sample, this clone turned up once. The chain carries TRBV4-1 and TRBJ1-1; D unresolved. Germline lookup yields CDR1 MGHRA and CDR2 YSYEKL. The CDR3 contains 12 residues. Trimming shortened V by 6 bases and J by 5 bases, and 10 bases separated the two germline ends. The CDR3 nucleotides are TGCGCCAGCAGTCGGGGTTTGACTGAAGCTTTCTTT. Encoded protein: CASSRGLTEAFF.

The chain carries TRBV25-1 and TRBJ2-7, with D unclear. The length of the CDR3 is 13 residues. V lost 7 bases and J lost 3, with 13 bases in between. From germline, CDR1 is MGHDK and CDR2 SYGVNS. DNA for the CDR3: TGTGCCAGCAACGGGCGCGAGAACTACGAGCAGTACTTC. Its translation is CASNGRENYEQYF.

This clone was counted only a few times. The V gene is TRBV6-1, the J gene TRBJ2-1; possible D gene TRBD2, 7 bases. The CDR3 runs 15 residues. Trimming left V 2 bases short and J 6 bases short, with 14 bases between. The germline gives CDR1 MNHNS, CDR2 SASEGT. The CDR3 coding sequence is TGTGCCAGCAGTGAAATGGAGGGAGGGGGCAATGAGCAGTTCTTC. Amino acids: CASSEMEGGGNEQFF.

The chain recombines TRBV15 with TRBJ2-1; 10 bases are a match to TRBD2. Germline values: CDR1 LNHNV, CDR2 YYDKDF (reference sequence). J was trimmed by 5 bases and V by 2 bases; bases with no gene match: 18. This CDR3 has 20 residues. CDR3 coding DNA: TGTGCCACCAGCAGAACCTTACTAGCGGGAACGACCCAACCCGACAATGAGCAGTTCTTC. It specifies CATSRTLLAGTTQPDNEQFF.

The gene calls are TRBV19 and TRBJ1-1; no reliable D call. The germline CDR1 and CDR2 sequences are LNHDA and SQIVND (reference sequence). V was cut by 5 bases and J by 5 bases, with 12 bases left in between. CDR3 length equals 13 residues. The CDR3 spells CASSARFRTEAFF. For the CDR3, the DNA is TGTGCCAGTAGTGCTAGATTTCGGACTGAAGCTTTCTTT. The full variable domain, in which reference TRBV19 and TRBJ1-1 provide the parts outside the CDR3, is DGGITQSPKYLFRKEGQNVTLSCEQNLNHDAMYWYRQDPGQGLRLIYYSQIVNDFQKGDIAEGYSVSREKKESFPLTVTSAQKNPTAFYLCASSARFRTEAFFGQGTRLTVV.

A single count supports this clone. The chain carries TRBV5-4 and TRBJ1-2; the D gene is possibly TRBD1 (6 bases). The germline V gene encodes CDR1 SGHNT and CDR2 YYREEE (reference sequence). This CDR3 has 13 residues. V was clipped by 5 bases and J by 3 bases, with 11 bases between them. For the CDR3, the DNA is TGTGCCAGCAGTTACAGGGCCGACTATGGCTACACCTTC. Amino acid sequence: CASSYRADYGYTF. The full variable domain, its missing parts supplied by reference TRBV5-4 and TRBJ1-2, is ETGVTQSPTHLIKTRGQQVTLRCSSQSGHNTVSWYQQALGQGPQFIFQYYREEENGRGNFPPRFSGLQFPNYSSELNVNALELDDSALYLCASSYRADYGYTFGSGTRLTVV.

This chain joins TRBV5-1 and TRBJ2-3; D could derive from TRBD1 or TRBD2 (6 bases each). Germline lookup yields CDR1 SGHRS and CDR2 YFSETQ. V was pared by 3 bases and J by 6 bases, with 17 bases between. The CDR3 is 15 amino acids. The CDR3 region is CASSSTGRDGDTQYF. The CDR3 bases are TGCGCCAGCAGCTCAACAGGGCGGGATGGGGATACGCAGTATTTT.

The rearrangement uses TRBV7-8 and TRBJ2-7; weak D call: TRBD1 (7 bases). The CDR3 is 18 amino acids. Trimming cost V 7 bases and J 0 bases, with 25 bases left between them. CDR1 is SGHVS and CDR2 is FQNEAQ in the germline V gene. The CDR3 coding sequence is TGTGCCAGCACGCACCCCCTCGCGGGACAGAATTCCTCCTACGAGCAGTACTTC. This gives the protein CASTHPLAGQNSSYEQYF.

J is TRBJ2-7 and V is TRBV19; 10 bases map to TRBD2. The CDR3 loop spans 15 amino acids. J was trimmed by 3 bases and V by 6 bases; bases with no gene match: 8. Germline V CDR1 and CDR2: LNHDA, SQIVND (reference sequence). The CDR3 spells CASRKAASGSYEQYF. As DNA, the CDR3 is TGTGCCAGTAGAAAAGCGGCTAGCGGGAGCTACGAGCAGTACTTC.